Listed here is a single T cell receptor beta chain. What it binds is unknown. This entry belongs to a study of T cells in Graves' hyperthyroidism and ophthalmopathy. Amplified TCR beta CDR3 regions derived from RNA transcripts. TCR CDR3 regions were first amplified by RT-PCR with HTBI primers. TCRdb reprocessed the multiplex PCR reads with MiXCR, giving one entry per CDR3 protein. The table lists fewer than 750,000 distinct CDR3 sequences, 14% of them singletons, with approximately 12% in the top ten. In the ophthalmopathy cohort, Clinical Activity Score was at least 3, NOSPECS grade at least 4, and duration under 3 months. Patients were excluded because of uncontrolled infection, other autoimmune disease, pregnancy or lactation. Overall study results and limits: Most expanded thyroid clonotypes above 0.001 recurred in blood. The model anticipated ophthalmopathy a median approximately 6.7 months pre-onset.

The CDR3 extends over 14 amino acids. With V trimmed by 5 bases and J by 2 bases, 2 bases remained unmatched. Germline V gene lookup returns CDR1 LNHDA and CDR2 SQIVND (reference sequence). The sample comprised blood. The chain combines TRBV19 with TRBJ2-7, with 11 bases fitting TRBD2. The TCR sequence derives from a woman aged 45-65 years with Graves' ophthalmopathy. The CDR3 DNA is TGTGCCAGTAGTGTGACTAGCGGGACCTACGAGCAGTACTTC. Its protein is CASSVTSGTYEQYF.